This TCR beta chain was documented in a study of cytomegalovirus exposure and HLA in healthy donors. Study summary: Both the roughly 120 validation repertoires and the approximately 700 first-cohort repertoires used the same platform, as reported by a later analysis.

Repertoires were generated with immunoSEQ multiplex PCR, while TCRdb's copy carries only in-frame clones and drops some. This sample has about 180,000 clones; around nine tenths occur once, and the top ten carry approximately 2.6%. V was cut by 0 bases and J by 2 bases, with 7 bases left in between. The germline CDR1 and CDR2 sequences are KGHSH and LQKENI. The CDR3 loop spans 14 amino acids. Study results and limitations: Most observed TCR sequences were rare, whereas some public TCRs were detected in many donors.

The table lists this clone with a few counts. No antigen is known for it. The V call is TRBV18, the J call TRBJ1-2, with no clear D. The specimen sequenced was PBMCs. The sequence was obtained from a man aged 18 to 29 in good health and CMV-seropositive. CDR3: CASSPPTGNYGYTF. Written as DNA, the CDR3 is TGTGCCAGCTCACCACCTACGGGGAACTATGGCTACACCTTC.